Listed below are T cell receptor beta chains from one sample, sequenced in a study of CD8+ T cells in alopecia areata. The data were produced by immunoSEQ multiplex PCR, yet TCRdb's version contains in-frame clones alone and is incomplete. The sample gives 98,000 or so clones, around 55% of which show up once; about 14% is in the top ten. Sequenced material: CD8+ T cells sorted from blood, taken at week 4, from a patient treated with tofacitinib. These receptors all come from a human donor with alopecia areata. Each CDR3 is given with its conserved first and last residue. D genes are given only for firm matches. Size is stated for part of the rows, as once, few or many counts, or as a class when the clone is expanded.

>-|TRBJ2-1|TRBV30|-
TGTGCCTGGAGTGTCGCCGGGAACTACAATGAGCAGTTCTTC
CAWSVAGNYNEQFF
>-|TRBJ2-1|TRBV6-5|TRBD2
TGTGCCAGCAGTCCGACTAGCGGATCCTACAATGAGCAGTTCTTC
CASSPTSGSYNEQFF
>few|TRBJ1-1|TRBV7-9|-
TGTGCCAGCAGCTTAGCAATTCACCTGGAGGCTTTCTTT
CASSLAIHLEAFF
>-|TRBJ2-3|TRBV29-1|TRBD2
TGCAGCGTTGATGGACTAGCGGGGGGGATGACAGATACGCAGTATTTT
CSVDGLAGGMTDTQYF
>few|TRBJ2-1|TRBV7-3|-
TGTGCCAGCAGCCCGGGAGGGGGCCTCTACAATGAGCAGTTCTTC
CASSPGGGLYNEQFF
>few|TRBJ2-1|TRBV7-3|-
TGTGCCAGCAGCTTCGGCGGGATTTACAATGAGCAGTTCTTC
CASSFGGIYNEQFF
>-|TRBJ1-3|TRBV30|-
TGTGCCTGGATGGGACGCGGGGGAAACACCATATATTTT
CAWMGRGGNTIYF
>-|TRBJ2-5|TRBV7-6|TRBD1
TGTGCCAGCAGCTTAGGACAGGGGGCGAGAGAGACCCAGTACTTC
CASSLGQGARETQYF
>-|TRBJ2-3|TRBV4-1|TRBD2
TGCGCCAGCAGCCAAGATCAAGCTAGCGGGAGTTGGGATACGCAGTATTTT
CASSQDQASGSWDTQYF
>-|TRBJ1-5|TRBV7-9|-
TGTGCCAGCAGCCCGGACGGAAACAATCAGCCCCAGCATTTT
CASSPDGNNQPQHF
>-|TRBJ2-7|TRBV4-1|TRBD2
TGCGCCAGCAGCCACAGGACTAGCGGGGGGACGCCTGGGCAGTACTTC
CASSHRTSGGTPGQYF
>-|TRBJ2-7|TRBV30|TRBD1
TGTGCCTGGGCGGTCGGGACAGGGGATTACGAGCAGTACTTC
CAWAVGTGDYEQYF
>once|TRBJ2-5|TRBV25-1|TRBD1
TGTGCCAGCAGTGTTGGGGACAGGGTCGGGGAGACCCAGTACTTC
CASSVGDRVGETQYF
>-|TRBJ2-3|TRBV4-3|-
TGCGCCAGCAGCCAAGAGTGGACGTCGACGGTCCTTAGCACAGATACGCAGTATTTT
CASSQEWTSTVLSTDTQYF
>-|TRBJ2-3|TRBV27|TRBD1
TGTGCCAGCAGTCCGGGACAGGGTACCGCAGATACGCAGTATTTT
CASSPGQGTADTQYF